This T cell receptor (beta chain) was recovered during a study of cytomegalovirus exposure and HLA in healthy donors. Overall study: In an early release, HLA-typed donors contributed about 79 million unique TCR sequences.

The germline V gene has CDR1 SGHTA and CDR2 FQGNSA. With 1 base removed from V and 6 bases from J, the gap between germline ends came to 10 bases. The CDR3 has 13 amino acids. A multiplex PCR was run with 60 Vbeta primers and 13 Jbeta primers. The table came from immunoSEQ multiplex PCR; TCRdb's copy has only in-frame clones and leaves some out. The sample holds about 120,000 clones, around 81% seen once. Notes on the study in general: Segments of the TCR beta V type were, in most cases, productive about 87% or about 30% of the time in an earlier analysis.

Concerning this clone itself: The antigen is not known.

Specimen: PBMCs. This chain uses TRBV7-2 with TRBJ2-7; no reliable D call. The sequence was obtained from a woman aged 25-40 years in good health and CMV-seronegative. CDR3 sequence (DNA): TGTGCCAGCAGCTTAGACAAATCCCCCGAGCAGTACTTC. Its protein is CASSLDKSPEQYF.